The source of this T cell receptor beta chain is a study of beta chain features in type 1 diabetes. Study-wide results and caveats: In comparison with healthy donors, patients had naive, central memory and Treg TCRB repertoires that appeared more similar. Individuals with type 1 diabetes displayed fewer insertions and more deletions at VDJ junctions. TCRB CDR3s from Type 1 diabetes patients were moderately but significantly shorter in all four CD4+ subsets.

In its sample, this clone was seen a few times. Its antigen is not identified. The CDR3 covers 14 residues. The V and J ends lost 7 bases and 0 bases respectively, with 12 bases between them. Germline V gene data show CDR1 as MDHEN and CDR2 as SYDVKM. Every bit of the isolated RNA underwent reverse transcription, so sequencing read expressed TCRB transcripts. Read counts averaged approximately 3.5 million for samples of naive, central memory and regulatory T cells. Measured with immunoSEQ multiplex PCR; TCRdb has only the in-frame clones, and not every one. Of some 410,000 clones in the sample, about an eighth were seen once.

The sequencing sample was made of naive CD4+ T cells from blood. The origin of this receptor is a woman aged 18-29 years in good health. This sequence joins TRBV28 and TRBJ2-5; D is possibly TRBD2 (6 bases). The CDR3 DNA follows: TGTGCCAGCATCTTGGGGGGAAACCAAGAGACCCAGTACTTC. It codes for CASILGGNQETQYF.